Below are 5 T cell receptor beta chains sequenced from a single sample in a study of T cells in Graves' hyperthyroidism and ophthalmopathy. It was RNA transcripts that yielded the amplified TCR beta CDR3 regions. Carried out on the TCR CDR3, a first-round RT-PCR used the HTBI primer set. A single record per CDR3 protein comes from TCRdb applying MiXCR to the multiplex PCR reads. The table has some 620,000 distinct CDR3 sequences, 15% to 20% seen once. The specimen was blood. The receptors were gathered from a woman aged 25 to 39 with Graves' hyperthyroidism.

Regarding this clonotype: Just one base apart from a much larger clone, this may be a read error. V and J are TRBV30 and TRBJ1-4; perhaps TRBD1 as D (6 bases). The CDR3 runs to 13 residues. Looked up from germline, CDR1 is GTSNPN and CDR2 is SVGIG (reference sequence). In nucleotides, the CDR3 is TGTGTCTGGAGTGGCCCAGGGGAAGGAAAACTGTTTTTT. Translated, it gives CVWSGPGEGKLFF.

There are many counts of this clonotype. The V call is TRBV20-1, the J call TRBJ1-1; no definite D call. The CDR3 contains 13 residues. Germline CDR1 DFQATT, CDR2 SNEGSKA (reference sequence). The CDR3: CRAIRVLGTEAFF. The DNA of the CDR3 is TGCAGGGCCATAAGGGTTTTGGGCACTGAAGCTTTCTTT.

As concerns this clonotype: The germline gene is not matched at one end of the junction; a read error may be the cause. The V call is TRBV12-3 or TRBV12-4, the J call TRBJ2-7; no firm D call. The CDR3 consists of 12 residues. CDR3 coding DNA: TGTGTCAGCAGTTTAGATCGCTACGAGCAGTACTTC. It is translated as CVSSLDRYEQYF.

This clonotype has at least ten counts. The genes are TRBV29-1 and TRBJ1-1; D is uncertain. From germline, CDR1 is SQVTM and CDR2 ANQGSEA. This CDR3 has 10 amino acids. Trimming pared 5 bases from V and 10 bases from J, leaving 11 bases between. This CDR3 reads CSVSEGGAFF. The CDR3 DNA is TGCAGCGTTTCTGAGGGTGGAGCTTTCTTT.

This clonotype was observed at least ten times. The V and J genes are TRBV6-2 or TRBV6-3 and TRBJ2-7; 11 positions agree with TRBD2. Trimming at V came to 7 bases and at J to 3 bases, leaving 5 bases not matched to a gene. The CDR3 is made up of 14 amino acids. Germline V gene sequence: CDR1 MNHEY, CDR2 SVGEGT. Here the CDR3 DNA reads TGTGCCAGCACCGAGGGACTAGCGGACTACGAGCAGTACTTC. Translation: CASTEGLADYEQYF.